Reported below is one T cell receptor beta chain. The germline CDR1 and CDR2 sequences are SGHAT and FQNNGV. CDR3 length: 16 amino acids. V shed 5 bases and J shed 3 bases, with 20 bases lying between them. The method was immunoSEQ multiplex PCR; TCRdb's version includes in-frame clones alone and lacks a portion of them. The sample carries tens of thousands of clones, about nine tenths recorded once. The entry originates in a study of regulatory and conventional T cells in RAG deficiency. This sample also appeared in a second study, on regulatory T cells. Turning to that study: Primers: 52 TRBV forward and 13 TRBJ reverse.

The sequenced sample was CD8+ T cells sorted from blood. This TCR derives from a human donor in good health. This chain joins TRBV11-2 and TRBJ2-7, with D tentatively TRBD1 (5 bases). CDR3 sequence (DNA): TGTGCCAGCAGCCCGATGGGGCTTCAGCGTTACTACGAGCAGTACTTC. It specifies CASSPMGLQRYYEQYF.